This T cell receptor (beta chain) was captured by sequencing in a study of tumor-infiltrating lymphocytes in primary liver carcinoma. Turning to the study itself: In every tissue type, samples returned a similar yield of roughly 3.65 to 8 million productive TCRbeta reads.

The CDR3 loop spans 13 amino acids. Germline CDR1 MGHRA, CDR2 YSYEKL. With around 520 ng total RNA as template and a constant-region primer, TCR beta cDNA was made. Researchers made the TCR beta libraries by running three nested multiplex PCR rounds with slightly modified ARM-PCR. Investigators reported that the first two PCR rounds, at 10 cycles each, used TRBV1-TRBV30 forward primers with a C-beta reverse primer. Using its own MiXCR run on the multiplex PCR reads, TCRdb lists one record per CDR3 protein. This sample has about 110,000 distinct CDR3 sequences, with 55% to 65% found just once. Comments on this clonotype: Its antigen is not identified. The junction and the germline gene differ at one end; a read error may be behind it.

RNA and DNA were co-extracted from about 19-30 mg of unsorted bulk tissue. Findings and caveats of the study: Pairs of tumor regions overlapped more than tumor-adjacent and tumor-blood pairs did. Tumors had a significantly higher top-250-clone fraction than blood (p = 0.039).

This receptor was taken from a woman aged 55-69 years with primary liver carcinoma and hepatitis B virus infection. The V call is TRBV4-1, the J call TRBJ2-7, with 7 bases aligning to TRBD1. The sequenced material came from liver tumor tissue from sampling region 1. Indicated subset: tumor region T1, superior pole. The CDR3 region is CASSQDRDYEQNF. CDR3 in DNA: TGTGCCAGCAGCCAAGACAGGGATTACGAGCAGAACTTC.